A single sample gave rise to the 7 T cell receptor beta chains below, sequenced in a study of OX40 agonist ivuxolimab in advanced cancers. Some clones are missing from TCRdb's copy, which holds only in-frame ones; the method was immunoSEQ multiplex PCR. The sample has under 65,000 clones, about 91% seen once. The sample here was CD4+ or CD8+ T cells sorted from blood, taken in a trial of the OX40 agonist ivuxolimab. The receptor source for this set is an adult with an advanced solid tumor such as melanoma, head and neck, liver or kidney cancer.

The CDR3 region has the DNA TGTGCCAGCAGCTTGTGGGCTAGCGGGTCAGAGACCCAGTACTTC. This codes for CASSLWASGSETQYF. The chain uses TRBV5-6 and TRBJ2-5, with 8 positions matching TRBD2. This CDR3 is 15 amino acids long. Looked up from germline, CDR1 is SGHDT and CDR2 is YYEEEE. V was pared by 1 base and J by 4 bases, with 6 bases of the junction left unmatched. Full variable domain (remainder filled in from reference TRBV5-6 and TRBJ2-5): DAGVTQSPTHLIKTRGQQVTLRCSPKSGHDTVSWYQQALGQGPQFIFQYYEEEERQRGNFPDRFSGHQFPNYSSELNVNALLLGDSALYLCASSLWASGSETQYFGPGTRLLVL.

A word on this clone: The junction shows a germline mismatch at one end, possibly a read error. The rearrangement uses TRBV5-1 and TRBJ2-7; D is perhaps TRBD1 (6 bases). Germline CDR1 reads SGHRS; CDR2 reads YFSETQ. The CDR3 consists of 14 residues. CDR3 residues: CANSLTGDTYEQYF. For the CDR3, the DNA is TGCGCCAACAGCTTGACAGGAGATACCTACGAGCAGTACTTC.

This clone has only a few counts. The chain carries TRBV10-1 and TRBJ2-1; D assignment may be TRBD1 or TRBD2 (5 bases each). Trimming cost V 0 bases and J 10 bases, with 10 bases left between them. The germline gives CDR1 WNHNN, CDR2 SYGVQD (reference sequence). The CDR3 totals 13 residues. CDR3 residues: CASSESGRVEQFF. The CDR3 coding sequence is TGCGCCAGCAGTGAGTCGGGGCGGGTAGAGCAGTTCTTC.

The rearrangement joins TRBV10-3 to TRBJ1-2; D is ambiguous. Trimming cost V 7 bases and J 8 bases, with 20 bases left between them. The CDR3 consists of 14 residues. Germline V lookup: CDR1 ENHRY, CDR2 SYGVKD. CDR3: CAITGHEGSGGYTF. In DNA form, the CDR3 reads TGTGCCATCACGGGTCACGAGGGTAGCGGCGGCTACACCTTC.

The chain is built from TRBV11-3 and TRBJ2-7; a possible D gene is TRBD2 (6 bases). V lost 1 base and J lost 3, with 13 bases in between. Germline V CDR1 and CDR2: SGHNT, YENEEA. The CDR3 has 15 residues. The CDR3 spells CASSLASGSIYEQYF. CDR3 coding DNA: TGTGCCAGCAGCTTAGCTTCCGGGAGTATCTACGAGCAGTACTTC.

This sequence joins TRBV7-9 and TRBJ2-7, with TRBD2 as a possible D gene (6 bases). The V gene lost 1 base and the J gene lost 5 bases, with 18 bases spanning the gap. This CDR3 is 16 amino acids long. CDR1 and CDR2 from the germline V gene are SEHNR and FQNEAQ (reference sequence). CDR3 DNA sequence: TGTGCCAGCAGCTTAGGAGCGGGTTTGATTAAGGACGAGCAGTACTTC. It specifies CASSLGAGLIKDEQYF.

This clone was seen more than once but under ten times. The sample carries other DNA sequences with the same CDR3. V gene TRBV18 combines with J gene TRBJ2-5; D not resolved. Trimming removed 2 bases from V and 2 bases from J, with 6 bases in between. Germline V CDR1 and CDR2: KGHSH, LQKENI. The CDR3 sequence is 13 residues long. The CDR3 region is CASSPGLQETQYF. CDR3 coding DNA: TGTGCCAGCTCACCAGGGTTACAAGAGACCCAGTACTTC.